The clone carrying this T cell receptor (beta chain) was observed many times. Its antigen is not known. The CDR3 extends over 19 amino acids. Germline V gives CDR1 SGHDT, CDR2 YYEEEE. V was pared by 1 base and J by 5 bases, with 17 bases of the junction left unmatched. This entry is derived from a study of CD8 T cells in ankylosing spondylitis. By quantitative 5'-RACE with molecular barcodes, the TCR beta libraries were made. TCRdb called the 5' RACE reads again in MiXCR, with one record for every CDR3 protein. The sample shows about 340,000 distinct CDR3 sequences, under 15% of them seen only once. The study, taken as a whole, reports: Characteristic, it appeared, of ankylosing spondylitis blood was a TCR beta motif of eight highly homologous variants. Disease-associated clonotypes exhibited CD8+ identity and were relatively infrequent in peripheral blood. Disease-linked clones reportedly concentrated significantly in matched ankylosing spondylitis synovial fluid.

Sequences were obtained from blood, either unsorted or a sorted T cell fraction (not recorded which). The sequence derives from a male donor with ankylosing spondylitis or in good health (not recorded which). The chain recombines TRBV5-6 with TRBJ2-1; 8 bases line up with TRBD2. The CDR3 here is CASSLRGQYIAGYDNEQFF. The CDR3 DNA follows: TGTGCCAGCAGCTTGAGGGGCCAATACATAGCGGGGTACGACAATGAGCAGTTCTTC.